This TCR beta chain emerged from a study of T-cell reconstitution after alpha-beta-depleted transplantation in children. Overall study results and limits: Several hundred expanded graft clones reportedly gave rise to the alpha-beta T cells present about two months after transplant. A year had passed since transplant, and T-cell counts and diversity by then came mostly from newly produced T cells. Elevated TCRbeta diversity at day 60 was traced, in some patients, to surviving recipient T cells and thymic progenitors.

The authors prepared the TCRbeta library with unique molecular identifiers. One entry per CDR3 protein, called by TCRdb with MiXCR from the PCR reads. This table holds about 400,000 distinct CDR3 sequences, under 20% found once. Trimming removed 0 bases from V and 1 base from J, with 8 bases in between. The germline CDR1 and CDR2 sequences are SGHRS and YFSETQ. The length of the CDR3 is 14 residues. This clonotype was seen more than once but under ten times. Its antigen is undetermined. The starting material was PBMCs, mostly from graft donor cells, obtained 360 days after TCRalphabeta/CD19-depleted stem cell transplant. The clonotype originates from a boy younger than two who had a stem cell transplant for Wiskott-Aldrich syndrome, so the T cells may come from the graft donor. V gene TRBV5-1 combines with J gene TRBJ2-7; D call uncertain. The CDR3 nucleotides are TGCGCCAGCAGCTTGGCCGCCCCGTCCTACGAGCAGTACTTC. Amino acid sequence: CASSLAAPSYEQYF.